This is a list of T cell receptor beta chains from one sample in a study of OX40 agonist ivuxolimab in advanced cancers. Some clones are missing from TCRdb's copy, which holds only in-frame ones; the method was immunoSEQ multiplex PCR. The sample holds almost 85,000 clones, around 84% seen once. The sequenced sample was CD4+ or CD8+ T cells sorted from blood, obtained in a trial of the OX40 agonist ivuxolimab. The receptors were gathered from an adult with an advanced solid tumor such as melanoma, head and neck, liver or kidney cancer. The conserved cysteine and the conserved F or W are not part of the CDR3 here.

V: TRBV7-9; length: 12; J: TRBJ2-1; CDR3: ASSRSDLERVQF
V: TRBV6-5; length: 12; J: TRBJ1-1; CDR3: ATLVGGQITEAF
V: TRBV6-4; length: 12; J: TRBJ2-7; CDR3: ASSPRGGGREQY
V: TRBV5-1; length: 10; J: TRBJ2-1; CDR3: ASSHGGGEQF
V: TRBV6-5; length: 9; J: TRBJ1-2; CDR3: ASRTGYGYT
V: TRBV11-2; length: 12; J: TRBJ2-7; CDR3: ASSLGVGSYEQY
V: TRBV7-2; length: 14; J: TRBJ1-1; CDR3: ASSLLSGRPNTEAF
V: TRBV7-9; length: 15; J: TRBJ2-3; CDR3: ASSFLAGVVGTDTQY
V: TRBV6-5; length: 13; J: TRBJ2-7; CDR3: ASSYPGLAGYEQY
V: TRBV2; length: 12; J: TRBJ1-1; CDR3: ASSRDRGDTEAF
V: TRBV11-2; length: 10; J: TRBJ1-2; CDR3: ASSLFDYGYT
V: TRBV4-1; length: 15; J: TRBJ2-3; CDR3: ASSHSPGQGVADTQY
V: TRBV7-9; length: 11; J: TRBJ2-1; CDR3: ASSHVDGLEQF
V: TRBV7-2; length: 12; J: TRBJ1-2; CDR3: ASSPRTQGDGYT
V: TRBV7-2; length: 13; J: TRBJ1-5; CDR3: ASSLSHLSNQPQH
V: TRBV19; length: 13; J: TRBJ1-1; CDR3: ASTTGDDWNTEAF
V: TRBV2; length: 11; J: TRBJ1-1; CDR3: ASLRDRGHEAF
V: TRBV6-6; length: 13; J: TRBJ1-1; CDR3: ASWEGSGQITEAF
V: TRBV5-6; length: 12; J: TRBJ1-3; CDR3: ASSLWDSGNTIY
V: TRBV29-1; length: 9; J: TRBJ1-1; CDR3: SVEGNTEAF
V: TRBV19; length: 11; J: TRBJ1-6; CDR3: ASSMSEFQPLH
V: TRBV11-1; length: 13; J: TRBJ1-2; CDR3: ASSLTGTYSDGYT
V: TRBV2; length: 14; J: TRBJ2-3; CDR3: ASSERGGGFTDTQY
V: TRBV4-1; length: 13; J: TRBJ2-5; CDR3: ASSQGGGPKETQY
V: TRBV7-7; length: 13; J: TRBJ2-5; CDR3: ASSLNFGYQETQY
V: TRBV5-3; length: 16; J: TRBJ1-3; CDR3: ARSSRDLFDRTGNTIY
V: TRBV11-3; length: 11; J: TRBJ2-2; CDR3: ASSLGGSGELF
V: TRBV5-4; length: 11; J: TRBJ1-2; CDR3: ASSSRDDYGYT
V: TRBV9; length: 13; J: TRBJ2-2; CDR3: ASRPGTTNTGELF
V: TRBV10-2; length: 16; J: TRBJ1-6; CDR3: ASSVAALSLPYNSPLH
V: TRBV4-1; length: 16; J: TRBJ2-3; CDR3: ASSQEVVSGGARNTQY
V: TRBV19; length: 12; J: TRBJ1-4; CDR3: ASSVTGVAEKLF
V: TRBV7-6; length: 15; J: TRBJ1-3; CDR3: ASSLGAGHQYGNTIY
V: TRBV19; length: 15; J: TRBJ2-5; CDR3: ASSIDPMTSGQETQY
V: TRBV7-2; length: 13; J: TRBJ1-6; CDR3: ASRQVGYYNSPLH
V: TRBV5-5; length: 14; J: TRBJ2-1; CDR3: ASSLEVAGGQGEQF
V: TRBV9; length: 11; J: TRBJ1-2; CDR3: ASSVEAADGYT
V: TRBV6-4; length: 13; J: TRBJ1-1; CDR3: ASSDPGRVNTEAF
V: TRBV6-1; length: 10; J: TRBJ1-1; CDR3: ASSDRRTEAF
V: TRBV7-9; length: 12; J: TRBJ1-1; CDR3: ASSFGLANPEAF
V: TRBV5-1; length: 11; J: TRBJ2-6; CDR3: ASSGGQGNVLT
V: TRBV7-9; length: 13; J: TRBJ1-1; CDR3: ASSIPGPRNTEAF
V: TRBV7-2; length: 12; J: TRBJ2-4; CDR3: ASSLATGLDIQY
V: TRBV14; length: 12; J: TRBJ2-1; CDR3: ASSQDLVVNEQF
V: TRBV6-4; length: 14; J: TRBJ2-1; CDR3: ASSPELAGVYNEQF
V: TRBV30; length: 9; J: TRBJ2-3; CDR3: AWSVGDTQY
V: TRBV18; length: 15; J: TRBJ1-2; CDR3: ASSPRLYAGANYGYT
V: TRBV25-1; length: 12; J: TRBJ2-3; CDR3: ASSERASTDTQY
V: TRBV11-3; length: 9; J: TRBJ2-7; CDR3: ASSLSNEQY
V: TRBV4-1; length: 10; J: TRBJ2-7; CDR3: ASSQRGYEQY
V: TRBV19; length: 15; J: TRBJ1-5; CDR3: ASTTQGQGASNQPQH
V: TRBV4-2; length: 14; J: TRBJ2-7; CDR3: ASSQDITGGRYEQY
V: TRBV19; length: 12; J: TRBJ1-2; CDR3: ASSIRAPNYGYT
V: TRBV7-2; length: 12; J: TRBJ1-2; CDR3: ASSLIGGEGGYT